The rows below give T cell receptor beta chains drawn from one sample of a study of identical twins. TCRdb reprocessed the 5' RACE reads with MiXCR, giving one entry per CDR3 protein. In the table there are around 530,000 distinct CDR3 sequences, approximately 16% of which are singletons. These data are also associated with another study on yellow fever vaccine responses in identical twins.

Source material: CD4+ T cells sorted from blood. The receptors were gathered from a young woman in good health. Each CDR3 is given with its conserved first and last residue.

j_gene,v_gene,CDR3aa
TRBJ1-2,TRBV12-3/TRBV12-4,CASSLRPGSNYGYTF
TRBJ1-5,TRBV6-1,CASSEEQPQHF
TRBJ1-2,TRBV12-3/TRBV12-4,CASSFSRDYGYTF
TRBJ2-1,TRBV7-8,CASSSRGVDQFF
TRBJ1-2,TRBV5-1,CASSPGAPNYGYTF
TRBJ1-2,TRBV14,CASSQAVVGGGYTF
TRBJ1-5,TRBV12-3/TRBV12-4,CASSPGRENQPQHF
TRBJ2-2,TRBV20-1,CSASFGAGATGELFF
TRBJ1-3,TRBV12-3/TRBV12-4,CACSPRMAESLSGNTIYF
TRBJ2-1,TRBV5-1,CASSLEVLGNEQFF
TRBJ1-1,TRBV10-3,CAIRGPNTEAFF
TRBJ1-2,TRBV12-3/TRBV12-4,CASSRDPDRDGYTF
TRBJ2-5,TRBV7-6,CASGWGGAETQYF
TRBJ2-1,TRBV28,CASRSDRGPYNEQFF
TRBJ1-1,TRBV5-1,CASSFGQGTIMNTEAFF